This TCR beta chain was captured in a study of naive and memory T cell subsets. Deletions cut 2 bases from V and 3 bases from J, with 11 bases between. Germline-derived CDR1 and CDR2 are MDHEN and SYDVKM. The CDR3 is 14 residues long. This clonotype is labeled medium-sized. Ligated cDNA underwent four rounds of PCR with nested alpha and beta constant region primers and SP2. TCRdb itself ran the UMI-ligation and nested PCR reads through MiXCR, one entry per CDR3 protein. In the table there are 25,000 to 30,000 distinct CDR3 sequences, around 4.9% of which are singletons. The library had UMIs added by 3' ligation of an oligonucleotide to TCR cDNA. RNA was extracted from approximately 2.6 ml of whole blood of healthy adults.

The TCR comes from an adult in good health. This chain joins TRBV28 and TRBJ2-7; perhaps TRBD1 as D (6 bases). Sequenced sample: blood. DNA for the CDR3: TGTGCCAGCAGTTTAGGGGTCAGGGGCTACGAGCAGTACTTC. The encoded protein is CASSLGVRGYEQYF.